Included here is one T cell receptor (beta chain) sequence, with context. The clone's antigen remains unknown. No base-level quality is on record; no much larger clone is a single base apart. This sample is part of a study of blood T cell repertoires in COVID-19 (dated by TCRdb to between 2020 and 2021). For the study in its entirety: The collaborator samples originated in the United States, Italy and Spain and spanned the acute and convalescent phases of COVID-19. The material from the prospective study consisted of cDNA or gDNA derived from T cells, B-cell-depleted T cells, or PBMCs. Subjects who had been exposed to COVID-19, were actively infected with it, or had recovered from it provided the deeply sampled blood TCRbeta repertoires that made up the dataset. The repertoires were released in a freely available public database meant as a resource for research on the immune response to SARS-CoV-2. The samples were drawn from the first 160 participants of the ongoing ImmuneRACE study and from about 1,200 subjects provided by 6 global collaborators. Sample metadata almost always included a de-identified subject ID, COVID-19 status, age in years and sex. HLA class I and class II types, where available, came from metadata supplied by the sample provider rather than from assay-based typing.

The immunoSEQ Assay, a bias-controlled multiplex PCR, was used to amplify TCRbeta CDR3 regions from genomic DNA. The authors processed their data as follows. Within the assay, amplification of reference gene primers was used to estimate how many nucleated cells each sample contained. Sequence reads were collapsed and filtered to measure the absolute abundance of every unique TCRbeta CDR3 rearrangement. For each sample, productive Simpson clonality was calculated by taking the square root of Simpson's diversity index across productive rearrangements. Not all clones reach the TCRdb copy of this immuneACCESS table, which keeps in-frame sequences only. Checked studies attribute under half of the gap to unresolved V genes and leave the rest unexplained. The DNA was the basis for D and trimming; V, J and clone size are from that table. The sample table contains 35,000 to 50,000 clones; only one count was recorded for approximately 86% of them. The top ten hold less than 15% of the sample.

Each collaborating institution followed its own protocols to collect whole blood in K2EDTA tubes. Collaborator samples were shipped for TCRbeta analysis as frozen whole blood, isolated PBMCs, or DNA extracted from either sample type. Trimming leaves V shorter by 6 bases and J shorter by 8 bases, with the junction holding 4 bases beyond the gene matches. The germline V gene (reference sequence) specifies LNHDA as CDR1 and SQIVND as CDR2. The CDR3 numbers 13 residues from cysteine through phenylalanine. Solely the CDR3 DNA is kept, with 39 bases framed from the first base. The research as a whole found: Clinical and demographic metadata were provided uncurated, with the amount varying by source and participant.

The sample was peripheral blood. The source of this sequence is a human donor in a cohort sampled during active COVID-19. The chain is made from TRBV19 and TRBJ2-1; TRBD2 matches 10 bases in the middle. This receptor has the CDR3 CASSTGLAYEQFF. Here is the DNA: TGTGCCAGTAGCACGGGACTAGCGTATGAGCAGTTCTTC.